The rows below give T cell receptor beta chains drawn from one sample of a study of T cell repertoires in cytomegalovirus infection. TCRdb re-derived calls from the reads in MiXCR, one entry per CDR3 protein. The sample contains 550,000 to 850,000 distinct CDR3 sequences, around 31% of which appear only once. These TCRs' antigens remain unknown. Sequencing was performed on cultured PBMCs, taken from culture after CMV antigen stimulation. The receptors shown here come from a human donor in good health (CMV status not recorded). Some clones in this sample may be carry-over from other donors' samples. Both conserved end residues are part of each CDR3. Fields, in order: J gene, V gene, CDR3 protein.

>TRBJ2-1|TRBV7-2
CASSLVGTGVFNEQFF
>TRBJ2-3|TRBV7-6
CASSFMAGDTQYF
>TRBJ2-2|TRBV11-2
CASARQGPLAGELFF
>TRBJ1-1|TRBV5-5
CASSFPGGLGAFF
>TRBJ2-1|TRBV6-5
CASSQTSALEQFF
>TRBJ2-7|TRBV7-2
CASSPSGLASYEQYF
>TRBJ2-3|TRBV27
CASSLGVSGSTDTQYF
>TRBJ2-5|TRBV12-3/TRBV12-4
CASTDWGAGQETQYF
>TRBJ2-1|TRBV7-6
CASSPRLAEFNEQFF
>TRBJ2-5|TRBV7-9
CASSPLGPDGETQYF
>TRBJ1-4|TRBV7-9
CASSLVADVDEKLFF
>TRBJ1-2|TRBV7-2
CASSLGQGEVSGYTF
>TRBJ2-1|TRBV11-2
CASSAGTSTYNEQFF
>TRBJ2-7|TRBV27
CASSQTGMGYYEQYF
>TRBJ2-7|TRBV7-8
CASSLEAGAYEQYF
>TRBJ2-5|TRBV6-1
CASSERWGRGDVETQYF
>TRBJ1-5|TRBV7-9
CASSLGADQPQHF
>TRBJ2-6|TRBV5-3
CARSWGDRGSAGANVLTF
>TRBJ2-3|TRBV11-2
CASSRDYNTDTQYF
>TRBJ2-2|TRBV7-2
CASSPGLAVGELFF
>TRBJ1-1|TRBV7-2
CASSRNRDDTEAFF
>TRBJ1-2|TRBV27
CASSRQSGGNYGYTF
>TRBJ1-2|TRBV12-3/TRBV12-4
CASSRARDYGYTF
>TRBJ2-1|TRBV30
CAWRDYNEQFF
>TRBJ2-5|TRBV6-6
CASSARGRGENGLAPQETQYF
>TRBJ2-6|TRBV6-2/TRBV6-3
CASSQTPGRYSGANVLTF
>TRBJ2-7|TRBV6-2/TRBV6-3
CASSSLTSGRHYEQYF
>TRBJ1-1|TRBV4-1
CASSQVSMNTEAFF
>TRBJ2-7|TRBV7-9
CASSLDQGLGYEQYF
>TRBJ2-5|TRBV4-3
CASSQHRDFELETQYF
>TRBJ2-1|TRBV7-6
CASSSRGGSYNEQFF
>TRBJ1-2|TRBV29-1
CSVKGVLGYTF
>TRBJ1-5|TRBV6-1
CASSESRGLPQHF
>TRBJ2-7|TRBV12-3/TRBV12-4
CASSLNDEQYF
>TRBJ2-5|TRBV6-1
CASSEENRETQYF
>TRBJ2-3|TRBV7-2
CASSPGFSTDTQYF
>TRBJ1-3|TRBV4-2
CASSQGYRVSSGNTIYF
>TRBJ1-1|TRBV6-1
CASSLPGQGGTEAFF
>TRBJ2-5|TRBV10-3
CAITAGAGETQYF
>TRBJ2-2|TRBV6-2/TRBV6-3
CATMGPRPGELFF
>TRBJ1-1|TRBV2
CASRPEARTEAFF
>TRBJ1-6|TRBV2
CASRHSDRAGINSPLHF
>TRBJ2-5|TRBV7-9
CASSPSLTSAQETQYF
>TRBJ1-3|TRBV12-3/TRBV12-4
CASNLPGQSTYAGNTIYF
>TRBJ2-1|TRBV7-2
CASSSRLAGYNEQFF
>TRBJ1-6|TRBV7-9
CATSPRDRVGSPLHF
>TRBJ2-7|TRBV7-9
CASSYPTPGQGAFEQYF
>TRBJ2-1|TRBV2
CASSESSGDNEQFF